These T cell receptor beta chains were read from a single sample in a study of neurological immune-mediated disorders. Via MiXCR, TCRdb re-called the 5' RACE reads, giving one row per CDR3 protein. This sample has 65,000 to 85,000 distinct CDR3 sequences, with 5.8% found just once. Sequenced material: PBMCs. Every receptor here comes from a woman aged 60-75 years with multiple sclerosis. CDR3s include the opening cysteine and the closing phenylalanine or tryptophan. Each record gives: clone size, J gene, D gene, V gene, CDR3 protein, CDR3 DNA. A D gene is named only where the DNA matches it firmly. Size values are once, few and many counts, or a class for expanded clones, and some rows have none.

size: many
J: TRBJ2-3
D: .
V: TRBV7-2
CDR3: CASSWTLADTQYF
DNA: TGTGCCAGCAGCTGGACTCTAGCGGATACGCAGTATTTT

size: few
J: TRBJ2-5
D: .
V: TRBV12-3/TRBV12-4
CDR3: CASSVDTQETQYF
DNA: TGTGCCAGCAGTGTGGACACCCAAGAGACCCAGTACTTC

size: many
J: TRBJ1-2
D: .
V: TRBV4-2
CDR3: CASSQDLSNYGYTF
DNA: TGTGCCAGCAGCCAAGATCTCTCTAACTATGGCTACACCTTC

size: many
J: TRBJ2-1
D: .
V: TRBV5-1
CDR3: CASSLGIGGPYNEQFF
DNA: TGCGCCAGCAGCTTGGGGATCGGGGGGCCGTACAATGAGCAGTTCTTC

size: many
J: TRBJ1-2
D: TRBD1
V: TRBV27
CDR3: CASSSWTGGSYTF
DNA: TGTGCCAGCAGTTCCTGGACAGGCGGATCTTACACCTTC

size: many
J: TRBJ2-7
D: TRBD1
V: TRBV28
CDR3: CACTRQGPYEQYF
DNA: TGTGCCTGTACCAGACAGGGCCCCTACGAGCAGTACTTC

size: few
J: TRBJ1-6
D: .
V: TRBV5-5
CDR3: CASSLAETGNSPLHF
DNA: TGTGCCAGCAGCTTGGCCGAGACAGGCAATTCACCCCTCCACTTT

size: many
J: TRBJ1-4
D: TRBD1
V: TRBV4-1
CDR3: CASDRGTASGGEKLFF
DNA: TGCGCCAGCGACCGCGGGACAGCCTCGGGGGGGGAAAAACTGTTTTTT

size: many
J: TRBJ1-1
D: .
V: TRBV12-3/TRBV12-4
CDR3: CASNLLDTEAFF
DNA: TGTGCCAGCAACCTTCTCGACACTGAAGCTTTCTTT

size: many
J: TRBJ2-7
D: .
V: TRBV28
CDR3: CASSFSGRNEQYF
DNA: TGTGCCAGCAGTTTTTCAGGGAGGAACGAGCAGTACTTC

size: many
J: TRBJ2-5
D: TRBD1
V: TRBV5-6
CDR3: CASSRRQGQETQYF
DNA: TGTGCCAGCAGCCGTCGACAGGGGCAAGAGACCCAGTACTTC

size: many
J: TRBJ2-5
D: TRBD1
V: TRBV20-1
CDR3: CSVGTGETQYF
DNA: TGCAGTGTTGGGACAGGGGAGACCCAGTACTTC

size: few
J: TRBJ2-7
D: .
V: TRBV12-3/TRBV12-4
CDR3: CATKRGAGQYEQYF
DNA: TGTGCCACCAAACGAGGGGCAGGGCAATACGAGCAGTACTTC

size: many
J: TRBJ1-3
D: TRBD1
V: TRBV7-2
CDR3: CASSSGQGQLGNTIYF
DNA: TGTGCCAGCAGCTCGGGACAGGGCCAGTTGGGAAACACCATATATTTT

size: few
J: TRBJ2-1
D: .
V: TRBV20-1
CDR3: CSAPLRVGGSYNEQFF
DNA: TGCAGTGCTCCCCTCAGGGTGGGGGGTTCCTACAATGAGCAGTTCTTC

size: many
J: TRBJ2-6
D: .
V: TRBV25-1
CDR3: CASSEWGAGANVLTF
DNA: TGTGCCAGCAGTGAGTGGGGGGCTGGGGCCAACGTCCTGACTTTC

size: many
J: TRBJ2-3
D: TRBD2
V: TRBV7-2
CDR3: CASTYRGGKRGSSTDTQYF
DNA: TGTGCCAGCACCTACCGGGGCGGGAAGCGGGGAAGTAGTACAGATACGCAGTATTTT

size: many
J: TRBJ1-2
D: .
V: TRBV11-2
CDR3: CASSFITFSVNYGYTF
DNA: TGTGCCAGCAGCTTTATCACGTTTTCGGTTAACTATGGCTACACCTTC

size: many
J: TRBJ1-5
D: .
V: TRBV9
CDR3: CASSVGSNQPQHF
DNA: TGTGCCAGCAGCGTAGGTAGCAATCAGCCCCAGCATTTT

size: many
J: TRBJ2-7
D: TRBD1
V: TRBV25-1
CDR3: CASRGDRDPYEQYF
DNA: TGTGCCAGCAGGGGGGACAGGGACCCCTACGAGCAGTACTTC

size: many
J: TRBJ2-3
D: TRBD1
V: TRBV6-1
CDR3: CATRQGSTDTQYF
DNA: TGTGCCACCCGACAGGGAAGTACAGATACGCAGTATTTT

size: many
J: TRBJ1-1
D: .
V: TRBV20-1
CDR3: CSVPGHQNTEAFF
DNA: TGCAGTGTCCCGGGACACCAAAACACTGAAGCTTTCTTT

size: many
J: TRBJ2-1
D: .
V: TRBV20-1
CDR3: CSATGNVTNEQFF
DNA: TGCAGTGCTACCGGGAATGTAACCAATGAGCAGTTCTTC

size: .
J: TRBJ1-1
D: .
V: TRBV27
CDR3: CASSLLITSFGTEAFF
DNA: TGTGCCAGCAGTTTACTCATCACGAGTTTTGGCACTGAAGCTTTCTTT

size: .
J: TRBJ2-7
D: .
V: TRBV24-1
CDR3: CATSEGTPSYEQYF
DNA: TGTGCCACCAGTGAGGGGACACCATCCTACGAGCAGTACTTC

size: many
J: TRBJ2-5
D: TRBD2
V: TRBV10-3
CDR3: CAISAPGGGKETQYF
DNA: TGTGCCATCAGTGCCCCCGGGGGGGGGAAAGAGACCCAGTACTTC

size: many
J: TRBJ2-6
D: .
V: TRBV29-1
CDR3: CSAEAGANVLTF
DNA: TGCAGCGCAGAGGCAGGGGCCAACGTCCTGACTTTC

size: many
J: TRBJ1-1
D: TRBD1
V: TRBV20-1
CDR3: CSATRGGTRAEAFF
DNA: TGCAGTGCCACAAGAGGGGGCACGAGGGCTGAAGCTTTCTTT

size: .
J: TRBJ2-5
D: TRBD2
V: TRBV9
CDR3: CASSLTSPGGETQYF
DNA: TGTGCCAGCAGCCTGACTAGTCCGGGGGGTGAGACCCAGTACTTC

size: .
J: TRBJ1-3
D: TRBD1
V: TRBV5-5
CDR3: CASSLSPGQLSGNTIYF
DNA: TGTGCCAGCAGCTTGTCCCCGGGACAGCTCTCTGGAAACACCATATATTTT

size: many
J: TRBJ1-2
D: .
V: TRBV20-1
CDR3: CSAPDLRKGDGYTF
DNA: TGCAGTGCTCCTGACTTGAGGAAGGGAGATGGCTACACCTTC

size: few
J: TRBJ1-2
D: TRBD1
V: TRBV12-3/TRBV12-4
CDR3: CASSRGDRGGYGYTF
DNA: TGTGCCAGCAGCAGGGGGGACAGGGGGGGCTATGGCTACACCTTC

size: many
J: TRBJ2-1
D: TRBD1
V: TRBV20-1
CDR3: CSAGPGTGTDEQFF
DNA: TGCAGTGCCGGTCCCGGGACAGGGACAGATGAGCAGTTCTTC

size: many
J: TRBJ2-3
D: TRBD2
V: TRBV5-6
CDR3: CASSLGAGTTDTQYF
DNA: TGTGCCAGCAGCCTGGGAGCGGGGACCACAGATACGCAGTATTTT

size: medium-sized
J: TRBJ2-7
D: .
V: TRBV5-1
CDR3: CASGWSEFTREQYF
DNA: TGCGCCAGCGGTTGGTCCGAGTTTACTAGGGAGCAGTACTTC

size: few
J: TRBJ2-2
D: TRBD1
V: TRBV7-8
CDR3: CASSLQMDRGNTGELFF
DNA: TGTGCCAGCAGCCTTCAGATGGACAGGGGGAACACCGGGGAGCTGTTTTTT

size: many
J: TRBJ1-5
D: TRBD1
V: TRBV20-1
CDR3: CSAARTGTNQPQHF
DNA: TGCAGTGCCGCGAGGACAGGGACTAATCAGCCCCAGCATTTT

size: many
J: TRBJ2-2
D: .
V: TRBV5-1
CDR3: CASSLPGQNTGELFF
DNA: TGCGCCAGCAGCTTGCCAGGGCAGAACACCGGGGAGCTGTTTTTT

size: many
J: TRBJ2-7
D: TRBD2
V: TRBV7-2
CDR3: CASSLWASGDGEQYF
DNA: TGTGCCAGCAGCTTATGGGCTAGCGGGGATGGGGAGCAGTACTTC

size: many
J: TRBJ2-1
D: .
V: TRBV5-1
CDR3: CASSIGLSSYNEQFF
DNA: TGCGCCAGCAGCATCGGACTGAGCTCCTACAATGAGCAGTTCTTC

size: many
J: TRBJ2-7
D: TRBD1
V: TRBV6-5
CDR3: CASVPGQGGEQYF
DNA: TGTGCCAGCGTACCGGGACAGGGCGGCGAGCAGTACTTC

size: few
J: TRBJ1-1
D: .
V: TRBV28
CDR3: CASSRPGAEAFF
DNA: TGTGCCAGCAGTAGACCCGGAGCTGAAGCTTTCTTT

size: many
J: TRBJ2-4
D: .
V: TRBV7-8
CDR3: CASSLVDSSGNIQYF
DNA: TGTGCCAGCAGCTTAGTAGACAGCTCGGGAAACATTCAGTACTTC

size: many
J: TRBJ2-3
D: TRBD2
V: TRBV5-1
CDR3: CASSLVASGASDTQYF
DNA: TGCGCCAGCAGCTTGGTGGCTAGCGGGGCGTCAGATACGCAGTATTTT

size: many
J: TRBJ2-7
D: .
V: TRBV12-3/TRBV12-4
CDR3: CASSFDSPYEQYF
DNA: TGTGCCAGCAGTTTCGACAGTCCCTACGAGCAGTACTTC

size: many
J: TRBJ2-3
D: TRBD1
V: TRBV6-6
CDR3: CATRQGTDTQYF
DNA: TGTGCCACCCGACAGGGTACCGATACGCAGTATTTT

size: many
J: TRBJ2-1
D: .
V: TRBV5-1
CDR3: CASSLDGKEQFF
DNA: TGCGCCAGCAGCTTGGACGGAAAAGAGCAGTTCTTC

size: many
J: TRBJ1-5
D: .
V: TRBV3-1
CDR3: CASSRSSNQPQHF
DNA: TGTGCCAGCAGCCGGAGTAGCAATCAGCCCCAGCATTTT

size: many
J: TRBJ1-4
D: .
V: TRBV20-1
CDR3: CSAVRAGDNEKLFF
DNA: TGCAGTGCTGTCCGGGCCGGTGATAATGAAAAACTGTTTTTT

size: many
J: TRBJ2-7
D: .
V: TRBV5-6
CDR3: CASSPSLGTYEQYF
DNA: TGTGCCAGCAGCCCGAGTTTGGGTACCTACGAGCAGTACTTC

size: many
J: TRBJ1-5
D: .
V: TRBV29-1
CDR3: CSVEESGLSNQPQHF
DNA: TGCAGCGTTGAGGAGTCAGGGCTTAGCAATCAGCCCCAGCATTTT